The TCR beta chain under discussion was sequenced for a study of shared clonotypes between healthy human individuals. The table came from immunoSEQ multiplex PCR; TCRdb's copy has only in-frame clones and leaves some out. Of 2,500,000 or so clones detected, under 95% appear once; the ten largest clones hold 0.35% to 0.45%. The germline CDR1 and CDR2 sequences are MGHDK and SYGVNS. V was pared by 3 bases and J by 2 bases, with 18 bases between. The CDR3 extends over 17 amino acids. This TCR was recovered from a man younger than 35 in good health. Some clones in this sample may be carry-over from other donors' samples. V and J are TRBV25-1 and TRBJ2-3; D possibly corresponds to TRBD1 (6 bases). Sequencing was carried out using naive CD4+ T cells from PBMCs. Sample subset: CD45RA+ positively selected. For the CDR3, the DNA is TGTGCCAGCAGTGAGGCCCTAGATACAGGGTTCACAGATACGCAGTATTTT. Its translation: CASSEALDTGFTDTQYF.